These 17 T cell receptor beta chains share one sample of origin, sequenced in a study of graft-versus-host responses after intestinal transplantation. TCRdb's table, derived via immunoSEQ multiplex PCR, lists solely in-frame clones and lacks some. The table shows about 130,000 clones, with more than 80% occurring only once. No antigen is known for these receptors. The sequenced sample was unstimulated CD4+ T cells sorted from spleen or lymph node cells, obtained before intestinal transplant. These TCRs come from a human donor who received an intestinal transplant.

This clone was observed a single time. The chain is built from TRBV19 and TRBJ2-5, with D perhaps matching TRBD1 (5 bases). The CDR3 loop spans 15 amino acids. Per germline, CDR1 LNHDA and CDR2 SQIVND (reference sequence). V was shortened by 4 bases and J by 5 bases, with 17 bases between the two germline ends. The CDR3 region has the DNA TGTGCCAGTAGTACCTCCGTACAGGCTAGGGAGACCCAGTACTTC. It is translated as CASSTSVQARETQYF.

In DNA, the CDR3 is TGTGCCAGTAGTATGAAGCCCGCCGGTACTAACTATGGCTACACCTTC. Amino acid sequence: CASSMKPAGTNYGYTF. The chain recombines TRBV19 with TRBJ1-2; D gene unclear. The CDR3 contains 16 residues. Deletions cut 3 bases from V and 0 bases from J, with 14 bases between. Germline V gives CDR1 LNHDA, CDR2 SQIVND (reference sequence). Using reference TRBV19 and TRBJ1-2 for the parts outside the CDR3, the full variable domain is DGGITQSPKYLFRKEGQNVTLSCEQNLNHDAMYWYRQDPGQGLRLIYYSQIVNDFQKGDIAEGYSVSREKKESFPLTVTSAQKNPTAFYLCASSMKPAGTNYGYTFGSGTRLTVV.

The CDR3 DNA reads as TGTGCCAGCAGCCACGTACTTACAGGGGGCGGAGGAAAACTGTTTTTT. Its protein product is CASSHVLTGGGGKLFF. This chain uses TRBV14 with TRBJ1-4; 9 nucleotides line up with TRBD1. V shed 3 bases, J shed 10 bases, and the junction held 12 bases outside the gene matches. Germline assignment: CDR1 SGHDN and CDR2 FVKESK. The CDR3 runs 16 residues.

V is TRBV30 and J is TRBJ1-2; the D gene is possibly TRBD1 (5 bases). V lost 7 bases and J lost 5, with 14 bases in between. CDR3 length: 12 residues. Germline values: CDR1 GTSNPN, CDR2 SVGIG (reference sequence). The CDR3 DNA sequence: TGTGCCTCCTACGGGGCAGTTTATGGCTACACCTTC. It encodes CASYGAVYGYTF.

This chain uses TRBV5-1 with TRBJ2-6; no definite D call. This CDR3 region has 15 residues. Trimming removed 5 bases at V and 1 base at J, with 10 bases between. Germline lookup yields CDR1 SGHRS and CDR2 YFSETQ. Written as DNA, the CDR3 is TGCGCCAGCAGGTTCCTAAGTTCTGGGGCCAACGTCCTGACTTTC. Translated, it gives CASRFLSSGANVLTF.

The chain is built from TRBV10-1 and TRBJ2-1; 9 bases line up with TRBD2. The germline gives CDR1 WNHNN, CDR2 SYGVQD (reference sequence). The CDR3 sequence is 16 residues long. The junction had 5 bases not matched to a gene; V was cut back by 5 bases and J by 0 bases. This CDR3 is CASSPSGGSSYNEQFF. The CDR3 DNA reads TGCGCCAGCAGTCCCAGCGGGGGGAGCTCCTACAATGAGCAGTTCTTC.

V and J are TRBV6-5 and TRBJ2-5; 10 bases are shared with TRBD2. The germline gives CDR1 MNHEY, CDR2 SVGAGI. The CDR3 covers 14 residues. V trimming: 5 bases; J trimming: 5 bases; junction bases outside the gene matches: 5. The CDR3 loop is CASSSGGAGETQYF. The CDR3 region has the DNA TGTGCCAGCAGTAGCGGGGGGGCCGGGGAGACCCAGTACTTC.

This clone occurred once. The chain employs TRBV27 and TRBJ1-5, with D unresolved. V shed 5 bases and J shed 0 bases, with 8 bases lying between them. This CDR3 is 14 amino acids long. CDR1 is MNHEY and CDR2 is SMNVEV in the germline V gene (reference sequence). The DNA of the CDR3 is TGTGCCAGCAGTAACCGCGATAGCAATCAGCCCCAGCATTTT. Its translation is CASSNRDSNQPQHF.

The genes are TRBV7-2 and TRBJ1-4, with TRBD1 as a possible D gene (5 bases). This CDR3 contains 14 residues. Trimming left V 3 bases short and J 8 bases short, with 13 bases between. Germline CDR1 reads SGHTA; CDR2 reads FQGNSA. CDR3: CASSFFGAAEKLFF. The CDR3, as DNA: TGTGCCAGCAGCTTTTTTGGGGCAGCGGAAAAACTGTTTTTT.

A few counts support this clone. V and J are TRBV19 and TRBJ2-7; D is unresolved. The CDR3 spans 13 residues. Trimming took 2 bases from V and 3 from J, leaving 8 bases between them. Per germline, CDR1 LNHDA and CDR2 SQIVND (reference sequence). CDR3 DNA: TGTGCCAGTAGTATAAGTGCTCGCTACGAGCAGTACTTC. Translation gives CASSISARYEQYF. The variable domain in full, with the rest retrieved from reference TRBV19 and TRBJ2-7, is DGGITQSPKYLFRKEGQNVTLSCEQNLNHDAMYWYRQDPGQGLRLIYYSQIVNDFQKGDIAEGYSVSREKKESFPLTVTSAQKNPTAFYLCASSISARYEQYFGPGTRLTVT.

The table lists this clone with a count of one. The V call is TRBV5-1, the J call TRBJ2-5, with a possible D match to TRBD2 (7 bases). Trimming cost V 1 base and J 3 bases, with 10 bases left between them. The CDR3 sequence is 14 residues long. Germline CDR1 is SGHRS and CDR2 is YFSETQ. This chain's CDR3 is CASSLRGAEETQYF. The CDR3 DNA sequence: TGCGCCAGCAGCTTGCGGGGGGCCGAAGAGACCCAGTACTTC.

V is TRBV5-1 and J is TRBJ2-1, with D possibly TRBD1 on 5 matching bases. The V gene's germline CDR1 is SGHRS and CDR2 YFSETQ. V was clipped by 0 bases and J by 9 bases, with 13 bases between them. This CDR3 has 14 amino acids. The CDR3, as DNA: TGCGCCAGCAGCTTGGCCCAGGGAATTAGTGAGCAGTTCTTC. This gives the protein CASSLAQGISEQFF.

The chain couples TRBV5-1 to TRBJ2-7, with unresolved D. With 4 bases removed from V and 0 bases from J, the gap between germline ends came to 8 bases. Germline-derived CDR1 and CDR2 are SGHRS and YFSETQ. The CDR3 has 13 residues. CDR3 coding DNA: TGCGCCAGCAGCACCGACAACTCCTACGAGCAGTACTTC. It specifies CASSTDNSYEQYF.

The V and J genes are TRBV11-3 and TRBJ2-5, with D unclear. The germline V and J ends were trimmed by 1 base and 7 bases, with 10 bases remaining between them. This CDR3 contains 13 residues. Looked up from germline, CDR1 is SGHNT and CDR2 is YENEEA. DNA of the CDR3: TGTGCCAGCAGCTTAGGTCCCTCCGGGACCCAGTACTTC. It translates to CASSLGPSGTQYF.

The J gene is TRBJ2-1, the V gene TRBV21-1; the table's D gene call, TRBD1, was not cross checked with the DNA. TRBV21-1 is a pseudogene locus. The CDR3 has 16 residues. This CDR3 is CASSKGRGQGADEQFF. In nucleotides, the CDR3 is TGTGCCAGCAGCAAAGGGCGTGGACAGGGGGCCGATGAGCAGTTCTTC.

CDR3 loop: CASSWAGKETQYF. The CDR3 DNA is TGTGCCAGTAGTTGGGCGGGGAAAGAGACCCAGTACTTC. The rearrangement uses TRBV19 and TRBJ2-5; tentative D call: TRBD2 (6 bases). There are 13 residues in the CDR3. CDR1 is LNHDA, CDR2 SQIVND, per germline (reference sequence). The V end lost 5 bases, the J end lost 3 bases, and 10 bases lay between the germline ends.

The chain recombines TRBV6-6 with TRBJ1-1; no clear D gene. Trimming cost V 6 bases and J 11 bases, with 22 bases left between them. Germline values: CDR1 MNHNY, CDR2 SVGAGI (reference sequence). The CDR3 is made up of 14 amino acids. The CDR3 DNA reads as TGTGCCAGCAGGAAACCCTCAACTACGCAAGGGGCTTTCTTT. The encoded protein is CASRKPSTTQGAFF.